A single sample is the source of the 13 T cell receptor beta chains below, sequenced in a study of blood T cell repertoires in COVID-19. Measured with immunoSEQ multiplex PCR; TCRdb has only the in-frame clones, and not every one. The sample shows more than 85,000 clones, over 85% of them seen only once. The material sequenced was peripheral blood. The receptors shown here come from a human donor with COVID-19, enrolled during active disease. The donor label of this sample is uncertain.

The chain links TRBV5-5 to TRBJ2-5, with a tentative D call TRBD1 (5 bases). CDR1 and CDR2 (germline): SGHKS, YYEKEE (reference sequence). This CDR3 has 13 residues. Trimming removed 4 bases at V and 1 base at J, with 8 bases between. The CDR3 sequence: CASSLQGQETQYF. The CDR3 DNA sequence: TGTGCCAGCAGCCTCCAGGGCCAAGAGACCCAGTACTTC.

The rearrangement joins TRBV19 to TRBJ1-1, with D uncertain. Trimming removed 9 bases at V and 7 bases at J, with 21 bases between. The germline CDR1 and CDR2 sequences are LNHDA and SQIVND (reference sequence). The CDR3 is made up of 14 amino acids. CDR3 sequence: CASHNLTEADEAFF. In DNA, the CDR3 is TGTGCCAGCCACAACCTGACTGAAGCGGATGAAGCTTTCTTT.

The rearrangement joins TRBV19 to TRBJ1-1; D not resolved. The germline gives CDR1 LNHDA, CDR2 SQIVND (reference sequence). The V end lost 2 bases, the J end lost 5 bases, and 12 bases lay between the germline ends. The CDR3 contains 14 residues. The CDR3 DNA reads TGTGCCAGTAGTATACGGGAGGGAGGGACTGAAGCTTTCTTT. Encoded protein: CASSIREGGTEAFF.

This clone was counted many times. The chain recombines TRBV25-1 with TRBJ1-4; D ambiguous. Trimming took off 6 bases at V and 4 bases at J, with 9 bases between the two ends. Germline V lookup: CDR1 MGHDK, CDR2 SYGVNS. The CDR3 extends over 13 amino acids. CDR3 residues: CASRHGDNEKLFF. The DNA for the CDR3 is TGTGCCAGCAGGCACGGGGATAATGAAAAACTGTTTTTT.

CDR3 loop: CASTGTGGQTQYF. Here the CDR3 DNA reads TGTGCCAGTACGGGGACAGGGGGCCAGACCCAGTACTTC. The J gene is TRBJ2-5, the V gene TRBV19, with 12 bases lining up with TRBD1. Trimming at V came to 7 bases and at J to 6 bases, leaving 3 bases not matched to a gene. Germline V gene data show CDR1 as LNHDA and CDR2 as SQIVND (reference sequence). This CDR3 contains 13 residues.

This clone was seen only once. The V call is TRBV27, the J call TRBJ2-3, with 7 bases aligning to TRBD1. V shed 6 bases, J shed 2 bases, and the junction held 8 bases outside the gene matches. This CDR3 contains 15 residues. Germline CDR1 and CDR2: MNHEY and SMNVEV (reference sequence). This CDR3 is CASSLGTANTDTQYF. The DNA of the CDR3 is TGTGCCAGCAGCCTCGGGACAGCCAACACAGATACGCAGTATTTT.

V gene TRBV6-1 combines with J gene TRBJ1-6; D is undetermined. The CDR3 loop spans 14 amino acids. The germline V and J ends were trimmed by 1 base and 17 bases, with 18 bases remaining between them. Germline V gene sequence: CDR1 MNHNS, CDR2 SASEGT. The CDR3 here is CASSEGLSGHPFHF. In nucleotides, the CDR3 is TGTGCCAGCAGTGAAGGCCTCTCTGGGCACCCCTTCCACTTT.

The chain is built from TRBV28 and TRBJ1-4; D is unresolved. Germline CDR1 MDHEN, CDR2 SYDVKM. With 6 bases removed from V and 2 bases from J, the gap between germline ends came to 16 bases. This CDR3 comprises 16 residues. CDR3 coding DNA: TGTGCCAGCAGCTCCAGCGGGGAGGTCACTAATGAAAAACTGTTTTTT. Its translation: CASSSSGEVTNEKLFF.

The V call is TRBV10-3, the J call TRBJ1-2, with TRBD1 matching 10 bases. The CDR3 loop spans 14 amino acids. The junction had 5 bases not matched to a gene; V was cut back by 6 bases and J by 4 bases. Germline V CDR1 and CDR2: ENHRY, SYGVKD. CDR3 amino acids: CAISGRTGGYGYTF. The CDR3 nucleotides are TGTGCCATCAGCGGACGGACAGGGGGCTATGGCTACACCTTC.

This CDR3 reads CATSAGHRETQYF. The CDR3 coding sequence is TGTGCCACCAGCGCAGGCCATCGAGAGACCCAGTACTTC. The genes are TRBV15 and TRBJ2-5; no firm D call. V lost 5 bases and J 4 bases, leaving 11 bases between the germline ends. The CDR3 runs to 13 residues. CDR1 LNHNV and CDR2 YYDKDF come from the germline V gene (reference sequence).

V usage is TRBV19 and J usage is TRBJ1-1; D gene uncertain. This CDR3 is 15 amino acids long. The V end lost 6 bases, the J end lost 0 bases, and 14 bases lay between the germline ends. Germline V CDR1 and CDR2: LNHDA, SQIVND (reference sequence). In DNA, the CDR3 is TGTGCCAGTAGGCTCTCCGTTGAGATGAACACTGAAGCTTTCTTT. Translated, it gives CASRLSVEMNTEAFF. Drawing the rest from reference TRBV19 and TRBJ1-1, the complete variable domain is DGGITQSPKYLFRKEGQNVTLSCEQNLNHDAMYWYRQDPGQGLRLIYYSQIVNDFQKGDIAEGYSVSREKKESFPLTVTSAQKNPTAFYLCASRLSVEMNTEAFFGQGTRLTVV.

The chain combines TRBV6-1 with TRBJ2-3, with TRBD2 identical over 7 bases. J gave up 2 bases and V 3 bases, and 8 bases lay outside the gene matches. CDR3 size: 16 residues. Germline CDR1 reads MNHNS; CDR2 reads SASEGT. DNA for the CDR3: TGTGCCAGCAGTGAGGGAAGGCTAGCGGACACAGATACGCAGTATTTT. Protein product: CASSEGRLADTDTQYF.

V gene TRBV7-9 combines with J gene TRBJ1-6; D is ambiguous. V lost 5 bases to trimming and J lost 6 bases, with 8 bases between them. The CDR3 has 13 amino acids. CDR1 and CDR2 from the germline V gene are SEHNR and FQNEAQ (reference sequence). In DNA, the CDR3 is TGTGCCAGCAGCGTGGGCCCTAATTCACCCCTCCACTTT. Residues: CASSVGPNSPLHF.